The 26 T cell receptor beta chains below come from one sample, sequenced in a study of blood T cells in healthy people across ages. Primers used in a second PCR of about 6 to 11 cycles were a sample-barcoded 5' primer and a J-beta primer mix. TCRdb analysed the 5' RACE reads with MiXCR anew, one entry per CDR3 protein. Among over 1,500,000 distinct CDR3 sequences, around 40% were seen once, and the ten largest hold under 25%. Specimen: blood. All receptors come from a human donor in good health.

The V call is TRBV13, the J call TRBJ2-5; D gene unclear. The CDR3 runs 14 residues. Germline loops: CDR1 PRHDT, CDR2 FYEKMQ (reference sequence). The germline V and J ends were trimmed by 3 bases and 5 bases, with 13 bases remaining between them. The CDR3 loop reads CASSFVRLRETQYF. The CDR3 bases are TGTGCCAGCAGCTTCGTACGCTTAAGGGAGACCCAGTACTTC.

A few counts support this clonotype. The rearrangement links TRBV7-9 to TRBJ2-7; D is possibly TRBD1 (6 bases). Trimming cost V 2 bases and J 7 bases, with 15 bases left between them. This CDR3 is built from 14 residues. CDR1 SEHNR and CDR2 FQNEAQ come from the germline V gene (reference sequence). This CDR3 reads CASSLPGTPWEQYF. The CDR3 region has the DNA TGTGCCAGCAGCTTACCCGGGACACCTTGGGAGCAGTACTTC.

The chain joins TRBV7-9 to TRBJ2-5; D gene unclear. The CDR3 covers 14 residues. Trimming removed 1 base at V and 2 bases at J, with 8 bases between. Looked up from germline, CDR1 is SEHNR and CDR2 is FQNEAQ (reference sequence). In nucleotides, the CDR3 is TGTGCCAGCAGCTTAGACACAAATCAAGAGACCCAGTACTTC. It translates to CASSLDTNQETQYF.

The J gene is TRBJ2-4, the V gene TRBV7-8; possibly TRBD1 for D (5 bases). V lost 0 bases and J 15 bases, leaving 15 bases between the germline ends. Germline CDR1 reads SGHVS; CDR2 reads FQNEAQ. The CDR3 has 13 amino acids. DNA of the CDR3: TGTGCCAGCAGCTTAGCCGGTCCAGGGAATTTGTACTTC. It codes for CASSLAGPGNLYF.

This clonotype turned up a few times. The CDR3 here is CASSPAGLNIQYF. CDR3 sequence (DNA): TGTGCCAGCAGCCCGGCGGGTTTAAACATTCAGTACTTC. V is TRBV6-2 or TRBV6-3 and J is TRBJ2-4; possibly TRBD2 for D (5 bases). CDR1 and CDR2 (germline): MNHEY, SVGEGT. Trimming removed 6 bases at V and 6 bases at J, with 12 bases between. This CDR3 is built from 13 residues.

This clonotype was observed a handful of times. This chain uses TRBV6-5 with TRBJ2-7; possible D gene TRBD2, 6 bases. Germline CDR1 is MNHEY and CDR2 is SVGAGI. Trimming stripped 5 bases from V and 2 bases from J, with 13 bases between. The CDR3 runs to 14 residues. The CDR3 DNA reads TGTGCCAGCAGTGCCCTCGGGGGACCCTACGAGCAGTACTTC. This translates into CASSALGGPYEQYF.

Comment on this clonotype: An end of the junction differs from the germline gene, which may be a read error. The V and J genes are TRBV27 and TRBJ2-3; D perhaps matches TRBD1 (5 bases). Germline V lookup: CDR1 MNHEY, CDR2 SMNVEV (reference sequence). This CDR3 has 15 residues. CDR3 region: CAGSFLQGGTDTQYF. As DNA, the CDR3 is TGTGCCGGCAGTTTCCTCCAGGGTGGCACAGATACGCAGTATTTT.

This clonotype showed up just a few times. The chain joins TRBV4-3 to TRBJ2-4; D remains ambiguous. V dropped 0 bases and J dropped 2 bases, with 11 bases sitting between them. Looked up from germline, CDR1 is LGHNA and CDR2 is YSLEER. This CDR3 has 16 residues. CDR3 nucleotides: TGCGCCAGCAGCCAAGAAGGAAGTCCGCCCAAAAACATTCAGTACTTC. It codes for CASSQEGSPPKNIQYF.

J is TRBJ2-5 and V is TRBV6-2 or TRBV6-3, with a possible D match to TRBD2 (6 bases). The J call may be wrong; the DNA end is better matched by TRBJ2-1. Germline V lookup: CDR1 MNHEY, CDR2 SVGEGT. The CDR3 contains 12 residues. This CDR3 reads CASSFALAPQFF. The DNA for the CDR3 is TGTGCCAGCAGCTTTGCTCTAGCGCCCCAGTTCTTC.

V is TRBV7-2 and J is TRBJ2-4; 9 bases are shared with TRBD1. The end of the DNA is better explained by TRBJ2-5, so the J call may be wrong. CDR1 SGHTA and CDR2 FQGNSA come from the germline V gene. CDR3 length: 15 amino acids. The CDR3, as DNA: TGTGCCAGCCGCCGACAGGGGGGCGGGCAAGAGACCCAGTACTTC. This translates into CASRRQGGGQETQYF.

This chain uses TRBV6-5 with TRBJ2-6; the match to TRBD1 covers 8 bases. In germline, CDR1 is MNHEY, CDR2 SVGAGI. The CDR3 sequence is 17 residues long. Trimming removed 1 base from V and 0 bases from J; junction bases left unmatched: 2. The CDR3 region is CASSYWTGSSGANVLTF. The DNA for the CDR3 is TGTGCCAGCAGTTACTGGACAGGGAGCTCTGGGGCCAACGTCCTGACTTTC.

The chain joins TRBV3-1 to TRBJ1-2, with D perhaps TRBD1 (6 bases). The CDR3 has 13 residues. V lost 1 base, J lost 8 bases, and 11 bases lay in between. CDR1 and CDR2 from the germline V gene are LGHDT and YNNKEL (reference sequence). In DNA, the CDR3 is TGTGCCAGCAGCCAAGTATTACAGGGAGGCTACACCTTC. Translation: CASSQVLQGGYTF.

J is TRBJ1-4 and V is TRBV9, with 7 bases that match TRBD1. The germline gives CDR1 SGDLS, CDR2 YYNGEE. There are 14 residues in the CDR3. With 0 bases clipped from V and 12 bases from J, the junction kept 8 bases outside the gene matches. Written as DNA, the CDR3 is TGTGCCAGCAGCGTAGAAACAGGGGCCGCAGAACTGTTTTTT. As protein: CASSVETGAAELFF.

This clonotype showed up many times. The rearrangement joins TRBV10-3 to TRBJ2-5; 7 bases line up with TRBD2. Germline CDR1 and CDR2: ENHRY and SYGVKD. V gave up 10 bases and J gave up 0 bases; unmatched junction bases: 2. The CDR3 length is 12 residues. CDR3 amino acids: CATGLNQETQYF. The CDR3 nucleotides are TGTGCCACGGGACTAAACCAAGAGACCCAGTACTTC.

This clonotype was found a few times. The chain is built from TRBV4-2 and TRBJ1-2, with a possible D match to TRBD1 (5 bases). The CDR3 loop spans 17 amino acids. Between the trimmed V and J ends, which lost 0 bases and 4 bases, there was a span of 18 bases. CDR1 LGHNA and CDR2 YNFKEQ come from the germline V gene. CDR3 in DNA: TGTGCCAGCAGCCAAGATTCGGCGGCGGCAGGGTTCTATGGCTACACCTTC. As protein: CASSQDSAAAGFYGYTF.

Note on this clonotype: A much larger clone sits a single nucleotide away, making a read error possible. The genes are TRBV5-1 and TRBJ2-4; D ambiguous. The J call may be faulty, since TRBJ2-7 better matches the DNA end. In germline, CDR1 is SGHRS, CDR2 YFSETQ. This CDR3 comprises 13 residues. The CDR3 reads CASSQLRRYEQYF. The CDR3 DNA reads TGCGCCAGCAGCCAACTACGGAGATACGAGCAGTACTTC.

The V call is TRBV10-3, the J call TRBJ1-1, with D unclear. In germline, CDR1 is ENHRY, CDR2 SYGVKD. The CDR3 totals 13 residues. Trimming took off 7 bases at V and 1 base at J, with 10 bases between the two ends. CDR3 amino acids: CAIKGLGNTEAFF. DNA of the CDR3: TGTGCCATCAAAGGGTTAGGGAACACTGAAGCTTTCTTT.

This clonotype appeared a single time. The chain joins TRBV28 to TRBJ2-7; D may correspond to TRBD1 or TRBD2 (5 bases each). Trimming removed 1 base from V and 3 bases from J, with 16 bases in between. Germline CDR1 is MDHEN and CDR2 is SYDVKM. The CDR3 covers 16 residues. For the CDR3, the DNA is TGTGCCAGCAGTTTATACCGGGACCCTTTTGTCTACGAGCAGTACTTC. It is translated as CASSLYRDPFVYEQYF.

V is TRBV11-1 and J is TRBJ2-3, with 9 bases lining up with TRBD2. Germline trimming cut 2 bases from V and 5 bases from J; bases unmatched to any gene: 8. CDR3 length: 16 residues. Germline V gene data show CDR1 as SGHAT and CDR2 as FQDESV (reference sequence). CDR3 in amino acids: CASSLQAGGRLDTQYF. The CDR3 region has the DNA TGTGCCAGCAGCTTACAAGCGGGGGGCAGGTTAGATACGCAGTATTTT.

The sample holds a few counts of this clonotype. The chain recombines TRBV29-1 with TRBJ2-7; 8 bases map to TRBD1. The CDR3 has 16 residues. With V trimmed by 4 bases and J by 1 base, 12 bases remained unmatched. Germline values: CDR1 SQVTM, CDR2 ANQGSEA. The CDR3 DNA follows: TGCAGCGTTGTAGAGTTCGGGGACAGGAGTTCCTACGAGCAGTACTTC. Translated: CSVVEFGDRSSYEQYF.

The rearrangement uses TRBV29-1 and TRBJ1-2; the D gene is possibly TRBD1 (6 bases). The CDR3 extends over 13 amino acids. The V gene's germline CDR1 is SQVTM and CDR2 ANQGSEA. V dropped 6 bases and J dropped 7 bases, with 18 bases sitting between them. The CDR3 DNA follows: TGCAGCGTCATGACAGGCCCGAGAGGTGGCTACACCTTC. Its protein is CSVMTGPRGGYTF.

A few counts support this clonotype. The CDR3 loop reads CASSQDWGEEYNEQFF. The CDR3 DNA sequence: TGCGCCAGCAGCCAAGACTGGGGGGAGGAGTACAATGAGCAGTTCTTC. The rearrangement links TRBV4-3 to TRBJ2-1; D is possibly TRBD2 (6 bases). The V end was cut by 0 bases, the J end by 4 bases, with 13 bases between. Germline values: CDR1 LGHNA, CDR2 YSLEER. This CDR3 has 16 amino acids.

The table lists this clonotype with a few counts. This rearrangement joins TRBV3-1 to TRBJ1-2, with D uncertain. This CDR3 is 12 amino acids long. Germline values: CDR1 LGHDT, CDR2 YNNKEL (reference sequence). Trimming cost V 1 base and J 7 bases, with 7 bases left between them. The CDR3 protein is CASSQGQRGYTF. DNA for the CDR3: TGTGCCAGCAGCCAAGGTCAACGTGGCTACACCTTC.

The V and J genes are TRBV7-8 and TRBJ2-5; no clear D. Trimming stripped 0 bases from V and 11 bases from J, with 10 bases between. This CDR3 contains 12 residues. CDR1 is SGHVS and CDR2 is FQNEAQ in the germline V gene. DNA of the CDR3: TGTGCCAGCAGCTTAGCTGGCCTATGGCAGTACTTC. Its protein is CASSLAGLWQYF.

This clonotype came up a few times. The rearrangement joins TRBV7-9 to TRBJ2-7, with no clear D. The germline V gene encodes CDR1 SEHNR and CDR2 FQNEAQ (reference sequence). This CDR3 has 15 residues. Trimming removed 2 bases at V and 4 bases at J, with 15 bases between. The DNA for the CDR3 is TGTGCCAGCAGCTTATACACGGTCGTGGGGTACGAGCAGTACTTC. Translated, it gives CASSLYTVVGYEQYF.

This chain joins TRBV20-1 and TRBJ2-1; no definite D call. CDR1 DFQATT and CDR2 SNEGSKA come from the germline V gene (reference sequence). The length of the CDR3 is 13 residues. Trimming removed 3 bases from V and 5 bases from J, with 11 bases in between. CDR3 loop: CSASRSRDNEQFF. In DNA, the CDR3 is TGCAGTGCTAGTCGCAGCCGGGACAATGAGCAGTTCTTC.